Detailed here is one TCR beta chain. The data were taken from a study of blood T cell repertoires in COVID-19. As for the study in general: Whether acute or convalescent, the COVID-19 samples came from the United States, Italy and Spain. PBMCs, B-cell-depleted T cells, or T cells provided the cDNA or gDNA that made up the material.

The V gene's germline CDR1 is MNHEY and CDR2 SVGEGT. Trimming shortened V by 4 bases and J by 9 bases, and 9 bases separated the two germline ends. The length of the CDR3 is 11 residues. Methods used by the authors: Nucleated cell counts were estimated from reference gene primer amplification. Sequenced by immunoSEQ multiplex PCR; TCRdb stores in-frame clones only, minus some. V, J and clone size derive from that table, while D and trimming were established from the DNA sequence. The data contain about 100,000 clones, 80% of them singletons. The chain recombines TRBV6-2 or TRBV6-3 with TRBJ1-1; D is possibly TRBD1 (6 bases). The sequencing input was peripheral blood. The source of this sequence is a woman aged 70-85 years with acute or convalescent COVID-19. The CDR3 DNA is TGTGCCAGCAGTTCGCAGGGGAAAGCTTTCTTT. Encoded protein: CASSSQGKAFF.